This is a list of T cell receptor beta chains from one sample in a study of blood T cell repertoires in COVID-19. Profiling relied on immunoSEQ multiplex PCR, and the TCRdb table lists in-frame clones only, not all of them. This repertoire shows tens of thousands of clones, roughly three quarters found once; its top ten account for under 15%. Sequenced: peripheral blood. All receptors derive from a human donor with active or convalescent COVID-19. The donor label of this sample is uncertain. The CDR3 runs from the conserved cysteine through the conserved F or W. Each record gives: clone size, D gene, V gene, J gene, CDR3 protein, CDR3 DNA. D genes are given only for firm matches. Size values are once, few and many counts, or a class for expanded clones, and some rows have none.

size: .; D: TRBD1; V: TRBV12-3/TRBV12-4; J: TRBJ2-4; CDR3: CASSRDRVGIQYF; DNA: TGTGCCAGCAGTCGAGACAGGGTAGGGATTCAGTACTTC
size: .; D: .; V: TRBV9; J: TRBJ2-7; CDR3: CASSVGDSHYEQYF; DNA: TGTGCCAGCAGCGTAGGGGACTCTCACTACGAGCAGTACTTC
size: .; D: .; V: TRBV9; J: TRBJ2-5; CDR3: CASSVATGTYQETQYF; DNA: TGTGCCAGCAGCGTAGCAACAGGGACGTACCAAGAGACCCAGTACTTC
size: .; D: TRBD2; V: TRBV10-2; J: TRBJ2-4; CDR3: CASSEGLAGGVAKNIQYF; DNA: TGCGCCAGCAGTGAAGGACTAGCGGGAGGTGTAGCCAAAAACATTCAGTACTTC
size: .; D: .; V: TRBV27; J: TRBJ2-7; CDR3: CASSLRDSKQYF; DNA: TGTGCCAGCAGTTTGCGGGACTCGAAGCAGTACTTC
size: few; D: TRBD1; V: TRBV5-1; J: TRBJ1-2; CDR3: CASSSGQEGQYGYTF; DNA: TGCGCCAGCAGCTCGGGACAGGAAGGCCAATATGGCTACACCTTC
size: .; D: TRBD2; V: TRBV2; J: TRBJ2-2; CDR3: CASSATSGRASGELFF; DNA: TGTGCCAGCAGTGCGACTAGCGGGAGGGCTTCCGGGGAGCTGTTTTTT
size: .; D: TRBD2; V: TRBV11-3; J: TRBJ2-1; CDR3: CASSFGLAGGSNEQFF; DNA: TGTGCCAGCAGCTTCGGACTAGCGGGAGGCTCGAATGAGCAGTTCTTC
size: .; D: .; V: TRBV28; J: TRBJ1-5; CDR3: CASTQGNGNQPQHF; DNA: TGTGCCAGCACTCAGGGCAACGGCAATCAGCCCCAGCATTTT
size: .; D: TRBD2; V: TRBV3-1/TRBV3-2; J: TRBJ2-7; CDR3: CASSVGGDYEQYF; DNA: TGTGCCAGCAGCGTTGGGGGGGACTACGAGCAGTACTTC
size: .; D: .; V: TRBV3-1/TRBV3-2; J: TRBJ2-6; CDR3: CASSPGVLTPSGANVLTF; DNA: TGTGCCAGCAGCCCAGGCGTCTTAACACCCTCTGGGGCCAACGTCCTGACTTTC
size: .; D: TRBD1; V: TRBV4-3; J: TRBJ2-1; CDR3: CASSQVMGGTGGYNEQFF; DNA: TGCGCCAGCAGCCAAGTCATGGGCGGGACAGGGGGTTACAATGAGCAGTTCTTC
size: .; D: TRBD2; V: TRBV19; J: TRBJ2-3; CDR3: CASGSPVVAGRATQYF; DNA: TGTGCCAGTGGATCCCCGGTGGTAGCGGGAAGGGCTACGCAGTATTTT
size: .; D: TRBD1; V: TRBV27; J: TRBJ2-7; CDR3: CASSKDRGSHEQYF; DNA: TGTGCCAGCAGTAAGGACAGGGGTAGTCACGAGCAGTACTTC
size: .; D: .; V: TRBV6-1; J: TRBJ2-1; CDR3: CASSELFGTSPYNEQFF; DNA: TGTGCCAGCAGTGAACTCTTCGGCACTAGCCCCTACAATGAGCAGTTCTTC
size: .; D: .; V: TRBV3-1/TRBV3-2; J: TRBJ2-2; CDR3: CASSQLVTGELFF; DNA: TGTGCCAGCAGCCAACTAGTAACCGGGGAGCTGTTTTTT
size: .; D: TRBD1; V: TRBV5-1; J: TRBJ1-4; CDR3: CASSLAVGTATNEKLFF; DNA: TGCGCCAGCAGCTTGGCCGTTGGGACAGCGACTAATGAAAAACTGTTTTTT
size: .; D: .; V: TRBV30; J: TRBJ1-2; CDR3: CAWSLRGTYGYTF; DNA: TGTGCCTGGAGTCTCAGGGGTACCTATGGCTACACCTTC
size: .; D: TRBD2; V: TRBV5-1; J: TRBJ2-2; CDR3: CASSLGAGGQTGELFF; DNA: TGCGCCAGCAGCTTGGGAGCGGGAGGGCAGACCGGGGAGCTGTTTTTT
size: few; D: TRBD1; V: TRBV7-7; J: TRBJ2-7; CDR3: CASSLAPGGNEQYF; DNA: TGTGCTAGCAGCTTAGCGCCAGGGGGCAACGAGCAGTACTTC
size: .; D: .; V: TRBV19; J: TRBJ2-4; CDR3: CAAGVGYF; DNA: TGTGCCGCAGGTGTAGGGTACTTC
size: .; D: .; V: TRBV11-3; J: TRBJ1-3; CDR3: CASSPVSKQGHSGNTIYF; DNA: TGTGCCAGCAGCCCAGTATCTAAGCAGGGCCACTCTGGAAACACCATATATTTT
size: .; D: TRBD2; V: TRBV2; J: TRBJ2-7; CDR3: CASSIISGTRAYEQYF; DNA: TGTGCCAGCAGCATTATATCCGGGACTAGAGCCTACGAGCAGTACTTC
size: few; D: .; V: TRBV6-6; J: TRBJ1-4; CDR3: CASNQGQIKAKLFF; DNA: TGTGCCAGCAACCAGGGACAAATCAAAGCTAAACTGTTTTTT
size: .; D: TRBD2; V: TRBV27; J: TRBJ2-7; CDR3: CASSPRGAGGLNEQYF; DNA: TGTGCCAGCAGTCCCCGAGGGGCGGGGGGACTAAACGAGCAGTACTTC
size: .; D: TRBD2; V: TRBV5-6; J: TRBJ2-3; CDR3: CASSLGTSGTTDTQYF; DNA: TGTGCCAGCAGCTTAGGGACTAGCGGGACCACAGATACGCAGTATTTT
size: once; D: .; V: TRBV21-1; J: TRBJ2-3; CDR3: CASSKKGVRISTDTQYF; DNA: TGTGCCAGCAGCAAAAAAGGGGTCCGTATTAGCACAGATACGCAGTATTTT
size: .; D: .; V: TRBV7-3; J: TRBJ2-7; CDR3: CASSTTGGRNDEQYF; DNA: TGTGCCAGCAGCACGACAGGCGGGCGAAACGACGAGCAGTACTTC
size: .; D: TRBD1; V: TRBV5-1; J: TRBJ2-3; CDR3: CASSRGQGARTSLTDTQYF; DNA: TGCGCCAGCAGCAGGGGACAGGGGGCGAGGACTAGCCTCACAGATACGCAGTATTTT
size: few; D: TRBD1; V: TRBV11-2; J: TRBJ1-1; CDR3: CASSPLTGMNTEAFF; DNA: TGTGCCAGCAGCCCATTGACAGGGATGAACACTGAAGCTTTCTTT
size: .; D: TRBD1; V: TRBV4-1; J: TRBJ2-2; CDR3: CASSQPRDRRGGELFF; DNA: TGCGCCAGCAGCCAACCCCGGGACAGAAGAGGCGGGGAGCTGTTTTTT
size: few; D: TRBD1; V: TRBV19; J: TRBJ2-7; CDR3: CASSIPGGAYEQYF; DNA: TGTGCCAGTAGTATTCCAGGGGGCGCCTACGAGCAGTACTTC
size: .; D: TRBD1; V: TRBV7-2; J: TRBJ1-1; CDR3: CASSTRQGDTEAFF; DNA: TGTGCCAGCAGCACTCGACAGGGGGACACTGAAGCTTTCTTT
size: .; D: TRBD1; V: TRBV7-2; J: TRBJ1-5; CDR3: CATSTGGNQPQLF; DNA: TGTGCCACCTCGACAGGGGGTAATCAGCCCCAGCTTTTT
size: .; D: .; V: TRBV6-5; J: TRBJ1-1; CDR3: CASCVGQWTTEAFF; DNA: TGTGCCAGCTGCGTTGGACAATGGACCACTGAAGCTTTCTTT